Below, one TCR beta chain is given with its context. V shed 2 bases and J 7 bases; nucleotides not matched to a gene: 9. Germline CDR1 and CDR2: KGHDR and SFDVKD. The CDR3 sequence is 17 residues long. This sample is part of a study of blood T cell repertoires in COVID-19. Study in general: T cells, B-cell-depleted T cells, or PBMCs provided the cDNA or gDNA that served as material.

Original data processing: By means of reference gene primer amplification, nucleated cell counts were estimated. Libraries were prepared by immunoSEQ multiplex PCR; TCRdb keeps only in-frame clonotypes and omits some of them. V and J calls plus clone size are reproduced from that table; the DNA served to infer D and trimming. The table has 200,000 to 250,000 clones, 89% seen once. The chain joins TRBV24-1 to TRBJ1-5; the match to TRBD1 covers 11 bases. The sequence was obtained from a woman between 35 and 50 years old with acute or convalescent COVID-19. The sequencing sample was made of peripheral blood. The CDR3, as DNA: TGTGCCACCAGTGATTCCGGACAGGGGGCACGAGGACAGCCCCAGCATTTT. Its protein is CATSDSGQGARGQPQHF.